This TCR beta chain was found in a study of CD8 T cells in ankylosing spondylitis. The sample holds a few counts of this clonotype. What it binds is not known. Generation of TCR beta libraries employed quantitative 5'-RACE incorporating molecular barcodes. TCRdb re-analysed the 5' RACE reads in MiXCR, keeping a single row per CDR3 protein. The sample gives about 400,000 distinct CDR3 sequences, about 22% of which show up once; 15% to 20% is in the top ten. Germline values: CDR1 SGHRS, CDR2 YFSETQ. The CDR3 runs to 16 residues. V was clipped by 2 bases and J by 2 bases; unmatched bases: 9. Whole-study results and caveats: Earlier work had already found some motif variants in reactive arthritis synovial fluid and blood. Matched synovial fluid from ankylosing spondylitis patients was reported to be enriched for disease-linked clones. Among TCR beta sequences, a motif of several highly homologous variants appeared characteristic of ankylosing spondylitis blood. Peripheral blood held disease-linked clones only at relatively low frequency, and these were CD8+.

This clonotype was obtained from a male donor with ankylosing spondylitis. V is TRBV5-1 and J is TRBJ2-7, with TRBD2 matching over 8 bases. The sample consisted of blood, either unsorted or a sorted T cell fraction (not recorded which). The CDR3 sequence is CASSFWRGDTTYEQYF. In DNA form, the CDR3 reads TGCGCCAGCAGCTTCTGGCGGGGGGACACCACCTACGAGCAGTACTTC.